A selection of T cell receptor beta chains follows, all from one sample in a study of PD-1 blockade in classical Hodgkin lymphoma. This table comes from immunoSEQ multiplex PCR, and its TCRdb copy is limited to in-frame clones, with some not included. Among tens of thousands of clones, under 90% were seen once, and the ten largest hold 2.5%. Sequencing used peripheral blood mononuclear cells (PBMCs), obtained at baseline. The source is a human donor with classical Hodgkin lymphoma. Both conserved end residues are part of each CDR3. The order of the fields is V gene, clone size, D gene, J gene, CDR3 protein, CDR3 DNA. D genes are given only for firm matches. Size is stated for part of the rows, as once, few or many counts, or as a class when the clone is expanded.

>TRBV6-5|-|TRBD1|TRBJ2-2
CASRSGQANTGELFF
TGTGCCAGCAGATCTGGACAGGCGAACACCGGGGAGCTGTTTTTT
>TRBV19|-|-|TRBJ1-5
CASSIWAAEGNQPQHF
TGTGCCAGTAGTATCTGGGCAGCCGAGGGCAATCAGCCCCAGCATTTT
>TRBV11-2|-|-|TRBJ1-1
CASSPRAGGNTEAFF
TGTGCCAGCAGCCCACGAGCCGGGGGGAACACTGAAGCTTTCTTT
>TRBV28|-|TRBD1|TRBJ1-3
CASSSNPGQGTGNTIYF
TGTGCCAGCAGTTCAAATCCGGGACAGGGGACTGGAAACACCATATATTTT
>TRBV7-9|-|TRBD1|TRBJ2-5
CASSIDRVFRETQYF
TGTGCCAGCAGCATTGACAGGGTATTTCGAGAGACCCAGTACTTC
>TRBV2|-|-|TRBJ1-1
CASRGIWGGSGYTEAFF
TGTGCCAGCAGGGGAATTTGGGGGGGCAGTGGATACACTGAAGCTTTCTTT
>TRBV7-9|-|-|TRBJ2-7
CASSNTGTFYEQYF
TGTGCCAGCAGTAATACCGGGACATTTTACGAGCAGTACTTC
>TRBV7-9|-|-|TRBJ2-5
CASSLGALETQYF
TGTGCCAGCAGCTTAGGCGCTTTGGAGACCCAGTACTTC
>TRBV7-9|-|-|TRBJ2-2
CASSHNTGELFF
TGTGCCAGCAGCCACAACACCGGGGAGCTGTTTTTT
>TRBV6-6|-|-|TRBJ1-1
CASSYQGSNTEAFF
TGTGCCAGCAGTTACCAAGGGTCGAACACTGAAGCTTTCTTT
>TRBV14|-|-|TRBJ1-1
CASSQGGYNTEAFF
TGTGCCAGCAGCCAAGGAGGTTACAACACTGAAGCTTTCTTT
>TRBV5-1|-|TRBD1|TRBJ1-3
CASSLQGTSGNTIYF
TGCGCCAGCAGCTTACAGGGGACCTCTGGAAACACCATATATTTT
>TRBV7-9|-|-|TRBJ1-1
CASSLDMNTEAFF
TGTGCCAGCAGCTTGGACATGAACACTGAAGCTTTCTTT
>TRBV7-8|few|-|TRBJ1-6
CASSFQGISGNSPLHF
TGTGCCAGCAGCTTTCAGGGGATTTCGGGGAATTCACCCCTCCACTTT
>TRBV6-6|-|TRBD1|TRBJ1-4
CASRNPGQGAGEKLFF
TGTGCCAGCCGTAACCCTGGACAGGGGGCGGGAGAAAAACTGTTTTTT
>TRBV6-6|-|-|TRBJ1-2
CASSQGLTANYGYTF
TGTGCCAGCAGCCAGGGACTCACTGCTAACTATGGCTACACCTTC
>TRBV5-1|-|-|TRBJ1-1
CASSYGQGFTEAFF
TGCGCCAGCAGCTACGGGCAGGGATTCACTGAAGCTTTCTTT
>TRBV2|few|TRBD1|TRBJ1-4
CASSASGQGQEKLFF
TGTGCCAGCAGTGCAAGTGGACAGGGGCAGGAAAAACTGTTTTTT
>TRBV18|-|TRBD1|TRBJ2-5
CASSPLGQLQETQYF
TGTGCCAGCTCACCACTGGGACAGCTCCAAGAGACCCAGTACTTC
>TRBV21-1|-|-|TRBJ2-3
CASSASPGGLYDTQYF
TGTGCCAGCAGCGCGTCTCCGGGAGGTTTGTACGATACGCAGTATTTT
>TRBV7-8|-|-|TRBJ1-6
CASSLAGGNSPLHF
TGTGCCAGCAGCTTAGCAGGGGGAAATTCACCCCTCCACTTT
>TRBV7-8|-|-|TRBJ1-5
CASSLVDNQPQHF
TGTGCCAGCAGCTTAGTGGACAATCAGCCCCAGCATTTT
>TRBV5-1|few|TRBD1|TRBJ1-4
CASSLAGGDGEKLFF
TGCGCCAGCAGCTTGGCAGGGGGCGATGGTGAAAAACTGTTTTTT
>TRBV5-1|-|-|TRBJ2-5
CASSFNALGRTQETQYF
TGCGCCAGCAGCTTTAACGCTCTAGGTCGCACTCAAGAGACCCAGTACTTC
>TRBV7-2|-|-|TRBJ2-7
CASSPTSGLVDYEQYF
TGTGCCAGCAGCCCCACCTCGGGACTGGTAGACTACGAGCAGTACTTC
>TRBV6-5|-|TRBD1|TRBJ1-1
CASSYETGKPEAFF
TGTGCCAGCAGTTACGAGACAGGGAAACCTGAAGCTTTCTTT
>TRBV19|-|TRBD1|TRBJ2-7
CASSMQGQGYEQYF
TGTGCCAGTAGTATGCAAGGACAGGGGTACGAGCAGTACTTC
>TRBV6-5|-|-|TRBJ2-5
CASRLTLGETQYF
TGTGCCAGCAGGCTAACCCTAGGAGAGACCCAGTACTTC